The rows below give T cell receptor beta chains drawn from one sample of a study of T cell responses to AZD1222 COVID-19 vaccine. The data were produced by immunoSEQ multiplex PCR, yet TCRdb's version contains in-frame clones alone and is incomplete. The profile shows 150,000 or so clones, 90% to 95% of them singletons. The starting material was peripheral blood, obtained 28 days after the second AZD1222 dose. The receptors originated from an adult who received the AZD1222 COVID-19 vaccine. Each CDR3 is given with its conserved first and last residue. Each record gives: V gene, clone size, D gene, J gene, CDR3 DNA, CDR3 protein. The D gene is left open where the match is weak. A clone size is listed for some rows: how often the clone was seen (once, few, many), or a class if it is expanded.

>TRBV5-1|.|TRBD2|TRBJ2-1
TGCGCCAGCAGCTCGGGACTAGCAAAGTGGAATGAGCAGTTCTTC
CASSSGLAKWNEQFF
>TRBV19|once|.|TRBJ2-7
TGTGCCAGTAGTATATCCAGGGCCAGCTCCTACGAGCAGTACTTC
CASSISRASSYEQYF
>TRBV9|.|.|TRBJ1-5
TGTGCCAGCGGGCCCCTCCCAATCAATCAGCCCCAGCATTTT
CASGPLPINQPQHF
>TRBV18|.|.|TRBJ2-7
TGTGCCAGCTCACCCAGCGTGCAATCCTACGAGCAGTACTTC
CASSPSVQSYEQYF
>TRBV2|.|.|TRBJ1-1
TGTGCCAGCAGTTCTCTAGGGGGGGGGAACACTGAAGCTTTCTTT
CASSSLGGGNTEAFF
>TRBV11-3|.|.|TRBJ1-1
TGTGCCAGCAGCTTAGCCCCGGAGAACACTGAAGCTTTCTTT
CASSLAPENTEAFF
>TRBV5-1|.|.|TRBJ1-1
TGCGCCAGCAGCGGACTGGGACCGAACACTGAAGCTTTCTTT
CASSGLGPNTEAFF
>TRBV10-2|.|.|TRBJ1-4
TGCGCCAGCTCCACAGGTTTTGAAAAACTGTTTTTT
CASSTGFEKLFF
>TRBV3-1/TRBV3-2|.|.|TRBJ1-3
TGTGCCAGCAGCCCGCCGGGACTGCTCTCTGGAAACACCATATATTTT
CASSPPGLLSGNTIYF
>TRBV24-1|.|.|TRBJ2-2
TGTGCCACCAGTGATCCAATCCGGGACACCGGGGAGCTGTTTTTT
CATSDPIRDTGELFF
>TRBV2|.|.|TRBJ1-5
TGTGCCAGCAGTGAATACGGTCCTCGAAGCAATCAGCCCCAGCATTTT
CASSEYGPRSNQPQHF
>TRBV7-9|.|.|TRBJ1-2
TGTGCCAGCAGCTTGTTGGGGCAGGCCAATGGCTACACCTTC
CASSLLGQANGYTF
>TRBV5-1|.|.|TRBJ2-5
TGCGCCAGCAGCTTGGCCGGGAGTGAGACCCAGTACTTC
CASSLAGSETQYF
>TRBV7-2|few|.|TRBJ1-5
TGTGCCAGCAGCTTCCATAGCAATCAGCCCCAGCATTTT
CASSFHSNQPQHF
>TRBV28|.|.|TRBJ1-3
TGTGCCATCCTCGAGGGCGGTTCTGGAAACACCATATATTTT
CAILEGGSGNTIYF
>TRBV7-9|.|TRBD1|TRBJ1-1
TGTGCCAGCAGCGCTAGTCAGGGGGAAGTGAACACTGAAGCTTTCTTT
CASSASQGEVNTEAFF
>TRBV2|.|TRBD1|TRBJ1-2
TGTGCCAGCAGTGCGGACAGGGGAAATGGCTACACCTTC
CASSADRGNGYTF
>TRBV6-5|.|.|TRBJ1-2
TGTGCCAGCAGTCAGGGTTTAGACTATGGCTACACCTTC
CASSQGLDYGYTF
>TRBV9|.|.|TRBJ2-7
TGTGCCAGCAGCAACTACGAGCAGTACTTC
CASSNYEQYF
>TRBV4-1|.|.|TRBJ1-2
TGCGCCAGCAGCCAGTCCCTCGGGGCTAACTATGGCTACACCTTC
CASSQSLGANYGYTF